These T cell receptor beta chains were read from a single sample in a study of blood T cell repertoires in COVID-19. The data were produced by immunoSEQ multiplex PCR, yet TCRdb's version contains in-frame clones alone and is incomplete. This table has approximately 120,000 clones, around nine tenths appearing once. The sequencing sample was made of peripheral blood. Receptors originate from a middle-aged man with COVID-19, enrolled during active disease. The CDR3 runs from the conserved cysteine through the conserved F or W. D genes are given only for firm matches.

j_call: TRBJ2-1
v_call: TRBV7-2
d_call: TRBD2
cdr3_nt: TGTGCCAGCAGCTTAGTTGGGACTAGCGGGAGCAATGAGCAGTTCTTC
cdr3_aa: CASSLVGTSGSNEQFF

j_call: TRBJ2-1
v_call: TRBV14
d_call: .
cdr3_nt: TGTGCCAGCAGGGGGACTGACAAATACAATGAGCAGTTCTTC
cdr3_aa: CASRGTDKYNEQFF

j_call: TRBJ2-1
v_call: TRBV10-3
d_call: TRBD2
cdr3_nt: TGTGCCATCACCGCAGCGGGAGTTGATGAGCAGTTCTTC
cdr3_aa: CAITAAGVDEQFF

j_call: TRBJ1-5
v_call: TRBV6-5
d_call: .
cdr3_nt: TGTGCCAGCAGTTACGGACGGGGAAATCAGCCCCAGCATTTT
cdr3_aa: CASSYGRGNQPQHF

j_call: TRBJ1-2
v_call: TRBV19
d_call: .
cdr3_nt: TGTGCCAGTAAGGCAGGGAACTATGGCTACACCTTC
cdr3_aa: CASKAGNYGYTF

j_call: TRBJ2-1
v_call: TRBV12-5
d_call: TRBD2
cdr3_nt: TGTGCTAGTGGTTTGTTAGCTAGCGGACAGCAGTTCTTC
cdr3_aa: CASGLLASGQQFF

j_call: TRBJ2-7
v_call: TRBV18
d_call: TRBD2
cdr3_nt: TGTGCCAGCTCACCACTCGGACTAGCGGGAGGGCCCTCTGACGAGCAGTACTTC
cdr3_aa: CASSPLGLAGGPSDEQYF

j_call: TRBJ1-4
v_call: TRBV9
d_call: .
cdr3_nt: TGTGCCAGCAGCGAACGGGGGATCGGGGATGAAAAACTGTTTTTT
cdr3_aa: CASSERGIGDEKLFF

j_call: TRBJ2-7
v_call: TRBV28
d_call: .
cdr3_nt: TGTGCCAGCAGTTTGGGTGGAGAAACCTACGAGCAGTACTTC
cdr3_aa: CASSLGGETYEQYF

j_call: TRBJ2-1
v_call: TRBV4-1
d_call: .
cdr3_nt: TGCGCCAGCAGCCAAGACGGGAGCTCCTACAATGAGCAGTTCTTC
cdr3_aa: CASSQDGSSYNEQFF

j_call: TRBJ2-7
v_call: TRBV5-1
d_call: TRBD1
cdr3_nt: TGCGCCAGCAGCGGAGCCGGGACAGGGCTCTCCTACGAGCAGTACTTC
cdr3_aa: CASSGAGTGLSYEQYF